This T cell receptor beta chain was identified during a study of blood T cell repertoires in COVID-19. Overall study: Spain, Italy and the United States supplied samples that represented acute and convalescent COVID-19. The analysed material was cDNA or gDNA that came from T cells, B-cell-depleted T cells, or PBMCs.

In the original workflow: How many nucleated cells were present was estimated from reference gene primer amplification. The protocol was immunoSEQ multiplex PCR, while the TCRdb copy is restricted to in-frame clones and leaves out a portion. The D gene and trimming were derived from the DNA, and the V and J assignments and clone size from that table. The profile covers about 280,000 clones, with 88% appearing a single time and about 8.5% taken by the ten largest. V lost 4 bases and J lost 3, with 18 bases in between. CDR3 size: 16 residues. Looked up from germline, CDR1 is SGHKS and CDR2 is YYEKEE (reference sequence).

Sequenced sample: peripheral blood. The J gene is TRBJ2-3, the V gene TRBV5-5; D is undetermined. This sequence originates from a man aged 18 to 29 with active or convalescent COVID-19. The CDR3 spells CASSAPDSFETDTQYF. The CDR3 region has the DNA TGTGCCAGCAGCGCGCCTGATAGTTTCGAGACAGATACGCAGTATTTT. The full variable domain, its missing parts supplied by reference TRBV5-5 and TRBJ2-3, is DAGVTQSPTHLIKTRGQQVTLRCSPISGHKSVSWYQQVLGQGPQFIFQYYEKEERGRGNFPDRFSARQFPNYSSELNVNALLLGDSALYLCASSAPDSFETDTQYFGPGTRLTVL.